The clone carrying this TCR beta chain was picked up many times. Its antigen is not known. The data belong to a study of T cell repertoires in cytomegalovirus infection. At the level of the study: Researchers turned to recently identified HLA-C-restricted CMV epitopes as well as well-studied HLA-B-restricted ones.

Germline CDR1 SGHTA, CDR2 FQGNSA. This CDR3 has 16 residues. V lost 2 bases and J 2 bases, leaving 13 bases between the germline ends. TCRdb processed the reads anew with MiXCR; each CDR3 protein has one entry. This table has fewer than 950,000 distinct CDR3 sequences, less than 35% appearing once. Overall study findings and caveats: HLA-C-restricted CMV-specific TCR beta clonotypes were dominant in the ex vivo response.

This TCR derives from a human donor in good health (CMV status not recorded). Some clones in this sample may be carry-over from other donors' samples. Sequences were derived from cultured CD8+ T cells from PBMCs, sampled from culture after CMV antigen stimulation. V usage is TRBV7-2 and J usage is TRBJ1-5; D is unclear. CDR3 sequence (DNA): TGTGCCAGCAGCTTATCAGACACCGGGGGCAATCAGCCCCAGCATTTT. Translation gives CASSLSDTGGNQPQHF.